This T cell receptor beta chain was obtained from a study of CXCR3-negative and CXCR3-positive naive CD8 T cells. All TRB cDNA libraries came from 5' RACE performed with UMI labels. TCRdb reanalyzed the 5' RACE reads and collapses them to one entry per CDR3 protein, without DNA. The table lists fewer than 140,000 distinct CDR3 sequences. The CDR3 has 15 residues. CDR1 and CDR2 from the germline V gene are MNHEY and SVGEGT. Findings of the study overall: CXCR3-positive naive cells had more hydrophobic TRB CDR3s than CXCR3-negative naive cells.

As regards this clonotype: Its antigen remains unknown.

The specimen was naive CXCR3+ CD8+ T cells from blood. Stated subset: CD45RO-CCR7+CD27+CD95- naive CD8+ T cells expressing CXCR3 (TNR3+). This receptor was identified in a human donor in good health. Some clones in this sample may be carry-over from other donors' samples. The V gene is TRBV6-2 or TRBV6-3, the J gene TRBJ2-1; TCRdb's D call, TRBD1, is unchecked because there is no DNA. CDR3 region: CASSYSRDNYNEQFF.